The table lists the clone carrying this TCR beta chain with a few counts. The antigen is not known. Germline CDR1 and CDR2: MGHDK and SYGVNS. The CDR3 contains 14 residues. Trimming cost V 5 bases and J 6 bases, with 16 bases left between them. This specimen comes from a study of cytomegalovirus exposure and HLA in healthy donors. The PCR contained 60 Vbeta and 13 Jbeta primers. The method was immunoSEQ multiplex PCR; TCRdb's version includes in-frame clones alone and lacks a portion of them. This sample has 150,000 or so clones, with around 80% found just once. General study results and limits: CMV serostatus was the only immune exposure information that was available. There were a few CMV-associated chains whose specificity for CMV antigens was confirmed in vitro. According to an earlier analysis, most TCR beta V segments yielded productive rearrangements about 90% or about 30% of the time.

The receptor comes from a young man in good health and CMV-seronegative. The sample comprised PBMCs. The gene calls are TRBV25-1 and TRBJ2-5; D possibly corresponds to TRBD1 (6 bases). CDR3 protein: CASSPQGLGQTQYF. CDR3 coding DNA: TGTGCCAGCAGTCCCCAGGGGCTAGGCCAGACCCAGTACTTC.